One sample yielded the 17 T cell receptor beta chains listed below, sequenced in a study of T cell repertoires in cytomegalovirus infection. Which antigens these TCRs recognize remains unknown. TCRdb fed the reads into MiXCR, producing one record per CDR3 protein. The sample shows 650,000 to 850,000 distinct CDR3 sequences, just under 30% of them seen only once. This specimen was cultured CD8+ T cells from PBMCs, taken from culture after CMV antigen stimulation. These receptors came from a human donor in good health (CMV status not recorded). Some clones in this sample may be carry-over from other donors' samples.

Comments on this clonotype: Without the conserved terminal phenylalanine or tryptophan, this CDR3 likely stems from a read error. The chain couples TRBV28 to TRBJ2-3; 7 nucleotides align to TRBD1. Germline CDR1 is MDHEN and CDR2 is SYDVKM. The CDR3 runs 17 residues. V was pared by 2 bases and J by 0 bases, with 8 bases of the junction left unmatched. This CDR3 reads CASSLRTGRQSTDTQYL. CDR3 DNA: TGTGCCAGCAGTTTAAGGACAGGCCGCCAGAGCACAGATACGCAGTATTTA.

This chain joins TRBV12-5 and TRBJ2-5; 15 positions match TRBD2. V was clipped by 4 bases and J by 5 bases; unmatched bases: 5. This CDR3 spans 16 amino acids. The germline gives CDR1 LGHNT, CDR2 FRNRAP. The DNA for the CDR3 is TGTGCTAGTGGTTCGGGACTAGCGGGGGGAATGGAGACCCAGTACTTC. It codes for CASGSGLAGGMETQYF.

This clonotype has only one observation. The V call is TRBV3-1, the J call TRBJ2-1; 13 nucleotides match TRBD2. Germline V gene sequence: CDR1 LGHDT, CDR2 YNNKEL (reference sequence). Germline trimming cut 4 bases from V and 1 base from J; bases unmatched to any gene: 13. CDR3 size: 20 residues. CDR3 nucleotide sequence: TGTGCCAGCAGCCTTGGCCCAAAACTAGCGGGGGGGCTATCCTACAATGAGCAGTTCTTC. Encoded protein: CASSLGPKLAGGLSYNEQFF.

The CDR3 nucleotides read TGTGCCAGCAGCCCCCCCGACAGGGAAGGACAGCCCCAGCATTTT. This gives the protein CASSPPDREGQPQHF. The gene calls are TRBV7-9 and TRBJ1-5; 7 bases agree with TRBD1. Germline V gives CDR1 SEHNR, CDR2 FQNEAQ (reference sequence). This CDR3 comprises 15 residues. The V gene end was trimmed by 5 bases and the J gene end by 7 bases; junction bases not matched to a gene: 11.

This clonotype was seen ten or more times. The J gene is TRBJ2-5, the V gene TRBV6-5; 13 bases are shared with TRBD2. Germline loops: CDR1 MNHEY, CDR2 SVGAGI. This CDR3 region has 19 residues. J gave up 5 bases and V 0 bases, and 12 bases lay outside the gene matches. CDR3 nucleotides: TGTGCCAGCAGTTACTCGGGACTAGCGGGGCCGCTGAAGGGGGAGACCCAGTACTTC. Encoded protein: CASSYSGLAGPLKGETQYF.

The genes are TRBV29-1 and TRBJ2-5; 9 bases are a match to TRBD2. V lost 3 bases to trimming and J lost 9 bases; unmatched junction nucleotides: 11. The germline gives CDR1 SQVTM, CDR2 ANQGSEA. The CDR3 runs 14 residues. The CDR3 here is CSVDIVLLAGSQYF. The CDR3 DNA reads as TGCAGCGTTGACATTGTTCTCCTAGCGGGGTCCCAGTACTTC. Variable domain in full (rest from reference TRBV29-1 and TRBJ2-5): SAVISQKPSRDICQRGTSLTIQCQVDSQVTMMFWYRQQPGQSLTLIATANQGSEATYESGFVIDKFPISRPNLTFSTLTVSNMSPEDSSIYLCSVDIVLLAGSQYFGPGTRLLVL.

This clonotype was picked up many times. This rearrangement joins TRBV7-9 to TRBJ2-2; 8 positions match TRBD2. The J segment lost 3 bases and the V segment lost 7 bases, leaving 4 bases of the junction unmatched. The CDR3 sequence is 14 residues long. Looked up from germline, CDR1 is SEHNR and CDR2 is FQNEAQ (reference sequence). The CDR3 reads CASTRGADTGELFF. As DNA, the CDR3 is TGTGCCAGCACGCGGGGGGCCGACACCGGGGAGCTGTTTTTT.

About this clonotype itself: Just one base apart from a much larger clone, this may be a read error. This CDR3 fails to terminate in the conserved phenylalanine or tryptophan, so it likely reflects a read error. The chain has TRBV7-6 and TRBJ1-1; D might be TRBD1 (5 bases). The V gene's germline CDR1 is SGHVS and CDR2 FNYEAQ. V dropped 4 bases and J dropped 4 bases, with 13 bases sitting between them. The length of the CDR3 is 14 residues. CDR3 in amino acids: CASSWGTGGTEAFL. CDR3 nucleotides: TGTGCCAGCAGCTGGGGGACGGGCGGCACTGAAGCTTTCTTA.

V gene TRBV6-5 combines with J gene TRBJ2-7; the D is unclear. This CDR3 contains 18 residues. The V end lost 0 bases, the J end lost 6 bases, and 24 bases lay between the germline ends. Germline V CDR1 and CDR2: MNHEY, SVGAGI. CDR3 in amino acids: CASSYSSIDTRRPFEQYF. The CDR3 DNA reads as TGTGCCAGCAGTTACTCCAGCATAGACACCAGAAGACCCTTCGAGCAGTACTTC.

This clonotype has just a few counts. This chain joins TRBV2 and TRBJ1-5; possible D gene TRBD1, 6 bases. Germline lookup yields CDR1 SNHLY and CDR2 FYNNEI. The CDR3 is 14 residues long. Trimming pared 6 bases from V and 5 bases from J, leaving 14 bases between. The CDR3 reads CASSPADSYQPQHF. In DNA form, the CDR3 reads TGTGCCAGCAGCCCCGCGGACAGCTATCAGCCCCAGCATTTT.

This clonotype has a count of ten or more. CDR3 region: CASSSRQGIAYGYTF. The CDR3 DNA follows: TGTGCCAGCAGCTCCCGACAGGGAATAGCGTATGGCTACACCTTC. The V gene is TRBV7-2, the J gene TRBJ1-2; 7 bases map to TRBD1. Looked up from germline, CDR1 is SGHTA and CDR2 is FQGNSA. CDR3 length equals 15 residues. With V trimmed by 4 bases and J by 5 bases, 10 bases remained unmatched.

The CDR3 here is CASSQPSIGTEAFF. The CDR3 DNA follows: TGCGCCAGCAGCCAACCGTCCATCGGCACTGAAGCTTTCTTT. The chain combines TRBV4-1 with TRBJ1-1; D call uncertain. This CDR3 spans 14 amino acids. With 2 bases removed from V and 4 bases from J, the gap between germline ends came to 11 bases. From germline, CDR1 is MGHRA and CDR2 YSYEKL.

In its sample, this clonotype was seen many times. The V call is TRBV7-8, the J call TRBJ2-3, with 13 bases fitting TRBD2. CDR3 size: 16 residues. The ends lost 5 bases at V and 5 bases at J; junction bases unmatched: 7. The germline V gene encodes CDR1 SGHVS and CDR2 FQNEAQ. CDR3 sequence (DNA): TGTGCCAGCAGCACACTAGCGGGGGGGCTAGTAGATACGCAGTATTTT. Its protein is CASSTLAGGLVDTQYF.

The rearrangement links TRBV10-3 to TRBJ2-2, with 9 bases that match TRBD2. The germline V gene encodes CDR1 ENHRY and CDR2 SYGVKD. V dropped 6 bases and J dropped 0; count of bases not matched to a gene: 8. The CDR3 extends over 17 amino acids. Here the CDR3 DNA reads TGTGCCATCAGGGGGAGTAGCGGGGGCGCGAACACCGGGGAGCTGTTTTTT. Its protein is CAIRGSSGGANTGELFF.

A remark on this clonotype: A junction boundary mismatches the germline segment, possibly from a read error. The chain carries TRBV7-6 and TRBJ1-2; TRBD1 aligns across 7 bases. The CDR3 covers 12 residues. Germline V lookup: CDR1 SGHVS, CDR2 FNYEAQ. CDR3: CASSAGTVAQVF. In DNA, the CDR3 is TGTGCCAGCAGCGCCGGGACAGTGGCTCAGGTCTTC.

V usage is TRBV6-2 or TRBV6-3 and J usage is TRBJ2-2, with D maybe TRBD1 (6 bases). Trimming took 0 bases from V and 3 from J, leaving 14 bases between them. The CDR3 sequence is 17 residues long. Germline V CDR1 and CDR2: MNHEY, SVGEGT. CDR3 coding DNA: TGTGCCAGCAGTTACTCTGCAAGGGACATCTACACCGGGGAGCTGTTTTTT. Translation: CASSYSARDIYTGELFF.

This clonotype occurred many times. V usage is TRBV7-9 and J usage is TRBJ1-1; D is undetermined. CDR1 SEHNR and CDR2 FQNEAQ come from the germline V gene (reference sequence). The CDR3 covers 12 residues. Trimming stripped 2 bases from V and 10 bases from J, with 11 bases between. The CDR3 here is CASSLNGFRAFF. The CDR3, as DNA: TGTGCCAGCAGCTTAAACGGCTTTCGAGCTTTCTTT.